This T cell receptor (beta chain) was identified in a study of cytomegalovirus exposure and HLA in healthy donors. Study outcomes and limitations: TCR beta V- and J-gene trimming was later associated with a missense DCLRE1C variant.

This CDR3 is 13 amino acids long. The germline CDR1 and CDR2 sequences are MDHEN and SYDVKM. V was trimmed by 2 bases and J by 5 bases, leaving 10 bases between them. Remarks on this clone: Its target is unknown.

Researchers ran the PCR with 60 Vbeta and 13 Jbeta primers. Original processing notes: Counted up in a later analysis, unique TCR beta chains came to 60 million to 95 million, with around 10 million shared. Using immunoSEQ multiplex PCR, the repertoire was profiled, and TCRdb retains in-frame clones only, with some absent. That table furnishes V, J and clone size, whereas the DNA furnished D and trimming. The sample contains tens of thousands of clones, more than 70% of which appear only once. The TCR comes from a male donor in good health and CMV-seropositive. The chain employs TRBV28 and TRBJ2-7, with D possibly being TRBD2 (7 bases). Material for sequencing was PBMCs. CDR3 loop: CASSLRGGHEQYF. Here the CDR3 DNA reads TGTGCCAGCAGTTTACGCGGGGGCCACGAGCAGTACTTC.